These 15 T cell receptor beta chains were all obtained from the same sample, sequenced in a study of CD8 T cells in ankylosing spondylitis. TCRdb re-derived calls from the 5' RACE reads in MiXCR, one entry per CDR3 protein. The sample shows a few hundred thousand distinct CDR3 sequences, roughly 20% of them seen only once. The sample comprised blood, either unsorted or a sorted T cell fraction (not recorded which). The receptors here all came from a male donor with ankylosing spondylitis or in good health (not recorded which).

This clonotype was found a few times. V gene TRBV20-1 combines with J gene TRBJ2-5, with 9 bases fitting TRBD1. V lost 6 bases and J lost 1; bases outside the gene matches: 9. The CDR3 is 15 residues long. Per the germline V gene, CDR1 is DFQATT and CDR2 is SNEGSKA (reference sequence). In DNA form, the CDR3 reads TGCAGTGCAACAAGACAGGGGGTGGTCCAAGAGACCCAGTACTTC. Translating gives CSATRQGVVQETQYF.

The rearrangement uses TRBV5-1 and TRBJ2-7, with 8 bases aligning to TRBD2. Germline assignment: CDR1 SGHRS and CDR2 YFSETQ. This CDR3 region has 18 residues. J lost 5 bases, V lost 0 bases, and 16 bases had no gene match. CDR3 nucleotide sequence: TGCGCCAGCAGCTTGGGGGCTGGCGGGGGGCCAACGGTCCACGAGCAGTACTTC. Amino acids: CASSLGAGGGPTVHEQYF.

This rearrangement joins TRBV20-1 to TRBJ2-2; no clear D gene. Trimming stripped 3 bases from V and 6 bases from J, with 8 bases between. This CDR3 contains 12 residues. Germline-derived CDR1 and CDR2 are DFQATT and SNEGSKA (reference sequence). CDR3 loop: CSASSHAGELFF. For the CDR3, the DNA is TGCAGTGCTAGTTCTCATGCCGGGGAGCTGTTTTTT.

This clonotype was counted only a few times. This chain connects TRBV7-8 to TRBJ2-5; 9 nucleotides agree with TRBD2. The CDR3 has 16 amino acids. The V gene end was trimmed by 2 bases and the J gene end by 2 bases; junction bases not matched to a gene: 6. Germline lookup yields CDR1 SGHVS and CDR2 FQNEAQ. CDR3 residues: CASSLRRLAVQETQYF. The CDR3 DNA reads TGTGCCAGCAGCTTACGGAGACTAGCGGTTCAAGAGACCCAGTACTTC.

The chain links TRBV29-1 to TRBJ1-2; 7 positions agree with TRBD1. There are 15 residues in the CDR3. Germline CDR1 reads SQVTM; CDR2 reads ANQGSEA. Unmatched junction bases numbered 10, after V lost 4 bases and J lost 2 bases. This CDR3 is CSVGFTGQINYGYTF. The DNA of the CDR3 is TGCAGCGTTGGCTTTACGGGACAGATAAACTATGGCTACACCTTC.

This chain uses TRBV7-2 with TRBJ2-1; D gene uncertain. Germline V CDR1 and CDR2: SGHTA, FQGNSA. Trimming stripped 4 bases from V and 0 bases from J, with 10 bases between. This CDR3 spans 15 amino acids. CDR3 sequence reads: CASSWDLSSYNEQFF. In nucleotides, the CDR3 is TGTGCCAGCAGCTGGGATTTGAGCTCCTACAATGAGCAGTTCTTC.

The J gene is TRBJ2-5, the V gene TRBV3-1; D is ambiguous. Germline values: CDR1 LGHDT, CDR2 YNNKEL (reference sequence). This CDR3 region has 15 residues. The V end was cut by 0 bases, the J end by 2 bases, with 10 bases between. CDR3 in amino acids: CASSQEALEQETQYF. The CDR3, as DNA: TGTGCCAGCAGCCAAGAGGCTTTAGAACAAGAGACCCAGTACTTC.

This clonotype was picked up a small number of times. The CDR3 DNA sequence: TGTGCCAGCAGCTTGGTGGGTAACGGGGGAGAGACCCAGTACTTC. Amino acid sequence: CASSLVGNGGETQYF. The chain combines TRBV5-5 with TRBJ2-5; TRBD2 is a possible D gene (6 bases). The CDR3 sequence is 15 residues long. CDR1 is SGHKS, CDR2 YYEKEE, per germline (reference sequence). V was trimmed by 0 bases and J by 4 bases, leaving 13 bases between them. Based on the CDR3 plus reference TRBV5-5 and TRBJ2-5, the full variable domain is DAGVTQSPTHLIKTRGQQVTLRCSPISGHKSVSWYQQVLGQGPQFIFQYYEKEERGRGNFPDRFSARQFPNYSSELNVNALLLGDSALYLCASSLVGNGGETQYFGPGTRLLVL.

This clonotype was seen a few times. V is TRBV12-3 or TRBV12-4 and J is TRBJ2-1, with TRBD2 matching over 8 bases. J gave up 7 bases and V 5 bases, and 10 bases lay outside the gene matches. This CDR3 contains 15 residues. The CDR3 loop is CASSPFSGVRNEQFF. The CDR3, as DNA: TGTGCCAGCAGTCCTTTTAGCGGGGTGAGGAATGAGCAGTTCTTC.

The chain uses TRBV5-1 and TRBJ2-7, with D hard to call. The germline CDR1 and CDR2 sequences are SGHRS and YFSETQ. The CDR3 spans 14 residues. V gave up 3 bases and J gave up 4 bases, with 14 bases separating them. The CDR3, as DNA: TGCGCCAGCAGCTGGCAGATCGACGGATACGAGCAGTACTTC. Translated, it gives CASSWQIDGYEQYF.

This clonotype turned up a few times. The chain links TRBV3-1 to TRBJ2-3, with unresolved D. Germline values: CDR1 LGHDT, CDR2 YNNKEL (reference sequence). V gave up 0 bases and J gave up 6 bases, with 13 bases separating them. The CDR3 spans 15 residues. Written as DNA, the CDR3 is TGTGCCAGCAGCCAAGACCCTGAGACTCTGGATACGCAGTATTTT. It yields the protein CASSQDPETLDTQYF.

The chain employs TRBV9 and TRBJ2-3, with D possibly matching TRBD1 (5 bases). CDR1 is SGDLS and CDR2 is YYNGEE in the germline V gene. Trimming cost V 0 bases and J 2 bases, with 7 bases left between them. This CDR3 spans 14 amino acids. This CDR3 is CASSVDRTTDTQYF. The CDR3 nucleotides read TGTGCCAGCAGCGTAGACAGGACCACAGATACGCAGTATTTT. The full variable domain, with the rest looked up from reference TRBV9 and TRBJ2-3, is DSGVTQTPKHLITATGQRVTLRCSPRSGDLSVYWYQQSLDQGLQFLIQYYNGEERAKGNILERFSAQQFPDLHSELNLSSLELGDSALYFCASSVDRTTDTQYFGPGTRLTVL.

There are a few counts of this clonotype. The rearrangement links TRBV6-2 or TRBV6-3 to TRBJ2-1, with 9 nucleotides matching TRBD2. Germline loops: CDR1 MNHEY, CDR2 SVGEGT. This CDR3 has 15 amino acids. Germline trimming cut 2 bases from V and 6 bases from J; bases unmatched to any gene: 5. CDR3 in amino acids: CASSYVLAGSNEQFF. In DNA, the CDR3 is TGTGCCAGCAGTTACGTTCTAGCGGGGAGCAATGAGCAGTTCTTC.

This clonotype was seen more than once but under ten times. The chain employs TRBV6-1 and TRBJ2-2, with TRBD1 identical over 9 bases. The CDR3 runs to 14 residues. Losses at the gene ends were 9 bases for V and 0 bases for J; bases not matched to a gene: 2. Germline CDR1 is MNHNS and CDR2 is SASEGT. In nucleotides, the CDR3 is TGTGCCAGGGGGACAGGGACGAACACCGGGGAGCTGTTTTTT. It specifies CARGTGTNTGELFF.

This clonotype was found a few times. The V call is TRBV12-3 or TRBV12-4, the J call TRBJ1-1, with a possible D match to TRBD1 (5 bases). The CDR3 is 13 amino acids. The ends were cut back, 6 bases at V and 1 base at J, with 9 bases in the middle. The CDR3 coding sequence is TGTGCCAGCAGCGACACAGGGAACACTGAAGCTTTCTTT. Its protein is CASSDTGNTEAFF.